This is a list of T cell receptor beta chains from one sample in a study of blood T cell repertoires in COVID-19. TCRdb keeps only in-frame clones here, not all; method: immunoSEQ multiplex PCR. The table has about 380,000 clones, 85% to 90% seen once. The sample comprised PBMCs or T cells enriched from blood (not recorded which). These receptors came from a woman aged 18-29 years who had recovered from COVID-19. Each CDR3 is given with its conserved first and last residue. Rows give clone size only sometimes, using once, few, many, or a class for an expanded clone.

clone_size v_call cdr3_aa
- TRBV7-6 CASSLESDRYNEQFF
- TRBV27 CASGLSGGRDFIEAFF
- TRBV27 CASREAEVFGNEQFF
many TRBV6-2/TRBV6-3 CASSYSGEAETQYF
- TRBV18 CASSLQGDGSYGYTF
- TRBV5-4 CASSSWTGAGELFF
- TRBV5-4 CASSTQTGNGSPLHF
- TRBV7-8 CASSSPYGRGHSNQPQHF
- TRBV30 CAWSRPMNTEAFF
- TRBV11-2 CASSLRQVSTYEQYF
- TRBV5-5 CASTVGGEWYNEQFF
- TRBV3-1/TRBV3-2 CASSQGRSAGLNTEAFF
few TRBV12-3/TRBV12-4 CASSKTGGGGYTF
- TRBV30 CAWSVQGRETQYF
- TRBV24-1 CATSDLGQGDEQYF
once TRBV7-2 CASSLGLASYNEQFF
- TRBV5-1 CASSLGRTPDEKLFF
- TRBV4-2 CASSQTGGMTGADTEAFF